This passage covers 31 T cell receptor beta chains from one sample sequenced in a study of T cell repertoires in cytomegalovirus infection. TCRdb recomputed calls from the reads with MiXCR, one row per CDR3 protein. Here the sample spans 600,000 to 800,000 distinct CDR3 sequences, roughly 26% being singletons. The material sequenced was CD8+ T cells from PBMCs. These TCRs come from a human donor in good health (CMV status not recorded). Some clones in this sample may be carry-over from other donors' samples.

This clonotype was seen more than once but under ten times. The rearrangement links TRBV4-1 to TRBJ2-1; D ambiguous. V was clipped by 4 bases and J by 7 bases, with 14 bases between them. The CDR3 contains 14 residues. Germline CDR1 is MGHRA and CDR2 is YSYEKL. CDR3 sequence: CASSRSPPGNEQFF. The CDR3 DNA sequence: TGCGCCAGCAGCCGAAGCCCGCCCGGGAATGAGCAGTTCTTC.

The J gene is TRBJ2-1, the V gene TRBV28, with TRBD1 matching over 8 bases. The germline gives CDR1 MDHEN, CDR2 SYDVKM. The CDR3 runs to 13 residues. Trimming took 0 bases from V and 9 from J; bases not matched to a gene: 1. The CDR3 DNA is TGTGCCAGCAGTTTATGGACAGGGGTTGAGCAGTTCTTC. The encoded protein is CASSLWTGVEQFF.

This clonotype was observed a few times. The chain links TRBV6-2 or TRBV6-3 to TRBJ2-1; maybe TRBD2 (6 bases). There are 14 residues in the CDR3. CDR1 and CDR2 (germline): MNHEY, SVGEGT. Trimming took 7 bases from V and 6 from J, leaving 16 bases between them. The CDR3 protein is CASTPLRGGNEQFF. In nucleotides, the CDR3 is TGTGCCAGCACGCCATTGAGGGGAGGCAATGAGCAGTTCTTC.

The chain couples TRBV4-2 to TRBJ1-1, with D tentatively TRBD1 (6 bases). Per the germline V gene, CDR1 is LGHNA and CDR2 is YNFKEQ. Trimming took off 8 bases at V and 8 bases at J, with 12 bases between the two ends. The CDR3 spans 11 residues. CDR3 loop: CASLAGGEAFF. CDR3 nucleotides: TGTGCCAGCCTCGCTGGGGGCGAAGCTTTCTTT.

Only a few counts were recorded for this clonotype. The chain has TRBV28 and TRBJ1-1; 7 bases line up with TRBD1. Germline V gives CDR1 MDHEN, CDR2 SYDVKM. V lost 6 bases to trimming and J lost 1 base; unmatched junction nucleotides: 14. The length of the CDR3 is 17 residues. Here the CDR3 DNA reads TGTGCCAGCAGCTTACTTTACAGGGGCGGCTCGAACACTGAAGCTTTCTTT. It is translated as CASSLLYRGGSNTEAFF.

This clonotype was counted at least ten times. The rearrangement uses TRBV2 and TRBJ2-3; TRBD2 matches 8 bases. The CDR3 sequence is 16 residues long. Trimming took 3 bases from V and 0 from J; bases not matched to a gene: 5. The germline gives CDR1 SNHLY, CDR2 FYNNEI. This CDR3 reads CASSDNQRGSTDTQYF. CDR3 nucleotides: TGTGCCAGCAGTGATAACCAGCGGGGGAGCACAGATACGCAGTATTTT. Variable domain in full (rest from reference TRBV2 and TRBJ2-3): EPEVTQTPSHQVTQMGQEVILRCVPISNHLYFYWYRQILGQKVEFLVSFYNNEISEKSEIFDDQFSVERPDGSNFTLKIRSTKLEDSAMYFCASSDNQRGSTDTQYFGPGTRLTVL.

The chain recombines TRBV27 with TRBJ2-1; 10 nucleotides match TRBD2. J was trimmed by 9 bases and V by 4 bases; bases with no gene match: 6. The germline V gene encodes CDR1 MNHEY and CDR2 SMNVEV (reference sequence). CDR3 length: 14 amino acids. The CDR3 here is CASSYLAGDGEQFF. CDR3 nucleotide sequence: TGTGCCAGCAGTTACCTAGCGGGGGACGGTGAGCAGTTCTTC.

Worth noting for this clonotype: A much larger clone lies a single base off, so this may be a read error. J is TRBJ2-1 and V is TRBV7-6, with 7 bases identical to TRBD1. CDR1 is SGHVS, CDR2 FNYEAQ, per germline. CDR3 size: 15 residues. The V and J ends lost 2 bases and 6 bases, in that order; junction bases with no gene match: 7. CDR3 sequence (DNA): TGTGCCAGCAGCTTATCGACAGGGAGAGGCAATGAGCAGTTCTTC. Encoded protein: CASSLSTGRGNEQFF.

In this sample, this clonotype turned up a few times. The chain has TRBV23-1 and TRBJ2-7; TRBD2 is a possible D gene (5 bases). TRBV23-1 is an ORF, with its function uncertain. The CDR3 is made up of 12 amino acids. Trimming stripped 8 bases from V and 3 bases from J, with 11 bases between. The CDR3 protein is CASGLRDYEQYV. The CDR3 coding sequence is TGCGCCAGCGGTCTCCGGGACTACGAGCAGTACGTC.

The rearrangement uses TRBV29-1 and TRBJ2-3; 8 bases match TRBD1. CDR1 is SQVTM, CDR2 ANQGSEA, per germline. V trimming: 5 bases; J trimming: 5 bases; junction bases outside the gene matches: 12. The CDR3 loop spans 15 amino acids. The CDR3 sequence is CSVFGQGGIEDTQYF. The DNA for the CDR3 is TGCAGCGTTTTTGGACAGGGAGGTATCGAAGATACGCAGTATTTT.

About this clonotype: A much more abundant neighbour one base away suggests this may be a read error. V usage is TRBV12-5 and J usage is TRBJ2-3, with 10 bases lining up with TRBD1. Trimming took 7 bases from V and 3 from J; bases not matched to a gene: 10. The length of the CDR3 is 16 residues. The germline gives CDR1 LGHNT, CDR2 FRNRAP. The CDR3 reads CASAVTRQGATDTQYF. CDR3 coding DNA: TGTGCTAGTGCCGTAACGAGACAGGGGGCTACAGATACGCAGTATTTT.

The gene calls are TRBV7-8 and TRBJ2-4; TRBD1 aligns across 9 bases. The CDR3 runs to 16 residues. After removal of 0 bases from V and 5 bases from J, the junction contained 5 bases not matched to a gene. Germline assignment: CDR1 SGHVS and CDR2 FQNEAQ. The CDR3 reads CASSLADRGPENIQYF. CDR3 nucleotide sequence: TGTGCCAGCAGCTTAGCGGACAGGGGCCCCGAAAACATTCAGTACTTC.

V and J are TRBV20-1 and TRBJ2-7, with unresolved D. V was pared by 0 bases and J by 3 bases, with 24 bases between. This CDR3 comprises 18 residues. The germline CDR1 and CDR2 sequences are DFQATT and SNEGSKA (reference sequence). In DNA form, the CDR3 reads TGCAGTGCTAGAGATAAGGCCACCGAGGACCGGCCTTTCTACGAGCAGTACTTC. Its translation is CSARDKATEDRPFYEQYF.

The chain combines TRBV6-2 or TRBV6-3 with TRBJ2-7; D possibly uses TRBD1 or TRBD2 (5 bases each). V gave up 2 bases and J gave up 0 bases, with 14 bases separating them. The CDR3 is 16 residues long. The germline V gene encodes CDR1 MNHEY and CDR2 SVGEGT. Here the CDR3 reads CASSYGRGTNSYEQYV. DNA of the CDR3: TGTGCCAGCAGTTACGGCCGGGGCACGAACTCCTACGAGCAGTACGTC.

Details on this clonotype: A single base is all that separates this from a far larger clone, so a read error is likely. The chain recombines TRBV7-3 with TRBJ1-1; no definite D call. CDR3 length: 13 residues. Germline CDR1 reads SGHTA; CDR2 reads FQGTGA. The CDR3 DNA reads as TGTACCAGCAGCCCCCCCGGCGGCACTGAAGCTTTCTTT. Protein sequence: CTSSPPGGTEAFF.

The genes are TRBV29-1 and TRBJ2-1; D is perhaps TRBD2 (6 bases). The CDR3 has 16 amino acids. CDR1 is SQVTM and CDR2 is ANQGSEA in the germline V gene. V was pared by 2 bases and J by 4 bases, with 18 bases between. CDR3 sequence: CSVEKMGRGSYNEQFF. The CDR3 DNA reads as TGCAGCGTTGAAAAAATGGGGCGGGGCTCTTACAATGAGCAGTTCTTC.

This clonotype has ten or more counts. The chain couples TRBV7-2 to TRBJ2-7; maybe TRBD2 (7 bases). Germline V CDR1 and CDR2: SGHTA, FQGNSA. The CDR3 loop spans 17 amino acids. Trimming removed 3 bases from V and 0 bases from J, with 18 bases in between. CDR3 sequence (DNA): TGTGCCAGCAGCTTGTTAGGGGGGGAGTCTACCTCCTACGAGCAGTACGTC. Translating it yields CASSLLGGESTSYEQYV.

This chain links TRBV6-5 with TRBJ2-7, with no clear D. The length of the CDR3 is 15 residues. The V end was cut by 0 bases, the J end by 1 base, with 10 bases between. Per germline, CDR1 MNHEY and CDR2 SVGAGI. CDR3 sequence (DNA): TGTGCCAGCAGTTACTCTATCGACTCGTCCTACGAGCAGTACTTC. Its protein is CASSYSIDSSYEQYF.

The V call is TRBV23-1, the J call TRBJ2-1; 7 bases fit TRBD2. TRBV23-1 is identified as an open reading frame with a role that is uncertain. The junction had 10 bases not matched to a gene; V was cut back by 4 bases and J by 4 bases. This CDR3 has 16 amino acids. Here the CDR3 reads CASSLVRRGGYNEQFF. The CDR3, as DNA: TGCGCCAGCAGTCTGGTCAGGCGGGGAGGGTACAATGAGCAGTTCTTC.

This rearrangement joins TRBV6-5 to TRBJ2-5; D might be TRBD1 (6 bases). Between the trimmed V and J ends, which lost 0 bases and 3 bases, there was a span of 11 bases. The CDR3 is 15 amino acids. Per germline, CDR1 MNHEY and CDR2 SVGAGI. CDR3 protein: CASSYSGGTKETQYF. The CDR3, as DNA: TGTGCCAGCAGTTACTCTGGTGGGACAAAAGAGACCCAGTACTTC.

This clonotype turned up a few times. CDR3 sequence reads: CASSYSGAANEQYF. The CDR3 region has the DNA TGTGCCAGCAGTTACTCTGGGGCCGCCAACGAGCAGTACTTC. The chain is built from TRBV6-2 or TRBV6-3 and TRBJ2-7; perhaps TRBD1 as D (5 bases). Germline V CDR1 and CDR2: MNHEY, SVGEGT. The V end was cut by 0 bases, the J end by 5 bases, with 11 bases between. The CDR3 is made up of 14 amino acids.

Ten or more counts support this clonotype. The chain links TRBV28 to TRBJ2-4; D possibly uses TRBD1 or TRBD2 (5 bases each). The CDR3 sequence is 15 residues long. Trimming left V 3 bases short and J 5 bases short, with 14 bases between. The germline V gene encodes CDR1 MDHEN and CDR2 SYDVKM. The CDR3 nucleotides are TGTGCCAGCAGTTTCCCCCCAGGGAGCGAAAACATTCAGTACTTC. Translated, it gives CASSFPPGSENIQYF.

This chain connects TRBV20-1 to TRBJ1-5; D ambiguous. From germline, CDR1 is DFQATT and CDR2 SNEGSKA (reference sequence). V dropped 3 bases and J dropped 5 bases, with 8 bases sitting between them. This CDR3 spans 12 amino acids. CDR3 DNA sequence: TGCAGTGCTAGCGGCAGAGATCAGCCCCAGCATTTT. Translation: CSASGRDQPQHF.

At least ten counts were recorded for this clonotype. The chain combines TRBV7-2 with TRBJ2-7; 12 positions match TRBD2. This CDR3 comprises 14 residues. CDR1 is SGHTA and CDR2 is FQGNSA in the germline V gene. V lost 2 bases, J lost 7 bases, and 3 bases stayed unmatched. The CDR3 coding sequence is TGTGCCAGCAGCTTACTAGCGGGGGGGCTTGAGCAGTACGTC. Translated, it gives CASSLLAGGLEQYV.

This clonotype was recorded many times. The J gene is TRBJ2-5, the V gene TRBV7-6; the D is unclear. Germline lookup yields CDR1 SGHVS and CDR2 FNYEAQ. This CDR3 region has 13 residues. Trimming left V 2 bases short and J 1 base short, with 5 bases between. This CDR3 reads CASSLRAQETQYF. CDR3 bases: TGTGCCAGCAGCTTAAGGGCCCAAGAGACCCAGTACTTC.

This clonotype came up many times. The chain links TRBV19 to TRBJ2-1; 7 positions match TRBD1. The ends lost 5 bases at V and 0 bases at J; junction bases unmatched: 10. Germline assignment: CDR1 LNHDA and CDR2 SQIVND (reference sequence). The CDR3 extends over 17 amino acids. CDR3: CASSLQGTLSSYNEQFF. CDR3 in DNA: TGTGCCAGTAGTCTACAGGGGACCCTCAGCTCCTACAATGAGCAGTTCTTC.

This clonotype was counted a few times. The CDR3 loop reads CASSYVVTRRTGELFF. The CDR3 DNA is TGTGCCAGCAGTTACGTGGTGACTAGGCGCACCGGGGAGCTGTTTTTT. V gene TRBV6-5 combines with J gene TRBJ2-2; possibly TRBD2 for D (6 bases). The V end was cut by 2 bases, the J end by 4 bases, with 14 bases between. Germline V gives CDR1 MNHEY, CDR2 SVGAGI. This CDR3 comprises 16 residues.

This clonotype has more than one count but fewer than ten. The gene calls are TRBV6-2 or TRBV6-3 and TRBJ2-7, with D perhaps being TRBD1 or TRBD2 (5 bases each). This CDR3 is built from 13 residues. V dropped 5 bases and J dropped 6 bases, with 14 bases sitting between them. Germline-derived CDR1 and CDR2 are MNHEY and SVGEGT. CDR3 residues: CASSTPSGSEQYV. CDR3 bases: TGTGCCAGCAGTACCCCCTCAGGGAGCGAGCAGTACGTC.

V gene TRBV2 combines with J gene TRBJ2-3; no firm D call. Trimming took 9 bases from V and 0 from J, leaving 10 bases between them. The CDR3 has 13 residues. CDR1 SNHLY and CDR2 FYNNEI come from the germline V gene. The CDR3: CASASYSTDTQYF. In DNA, the CDR3 is TGTGCCAGTGCTAGTTACAGCACAGATACGCAGTATTTT.

This clonotype was detected only a few times. For the CDR3, the DNA is TGTGCCAGCAGCTTAGCGTTCGGGAGCGGTGAGCAGTTCTTC. Translated, it gives CASSLAFGSGEQFF. V gene TRBV7-9 combines with J gene TRBJ2-1; weak D call: TRBD2 (6 bases). The CDR3 loop spans 14 amino acids. Trimming left V 0 bases short and J 9 bases short, with 12 bases between. Germline lookup yields CDR1 SEHNR and CDR2 FQNEAQ (reference sequence).

This clonotype appeared once. With a much larger clone just one base away, this may be a read error. This chain links TRBV7-1 with TRBJ2-3; no definite D call. TRBV7-1 is sorted into the ORF group, with uncertain function. The CDR3 loop spans 12 amino acids. The V end was cut by 5 bases, the J end by 7 bases, with 10 bases between. This CDR3 reads CASSRAKNTQYF. The CDR3 DNA reads TGTGCCAGCAGCAGGGCGAAAAATACGCAGTATTTT.